This T cell receptor beta chain came from a study of blood T cell repertoires in COVID-19. The wider study: Donors in the United States, Italy and Spain gave samples during acute or convalescent COVID-19. The analysed material was cDNA or gDNA that came from T cells, B-cell-depleted T cells, or PBMCs.

The V and J ends lost 5 bases and 4 bases, in that order; junction bases with no gene match: 6. Germline V lookup: CDR1 MNHEY, CDR2 SVGAGI. The CDR3 runs 15 residues. Authors' data handling: Cell counts per sample came from amplifying reference gene primers. Using immunoSEQ multiplex PCR, the repertoire was profiled, and TCRdb retains in-frame clones only, with some absent. That table supplies the V and J calls and clone size; D and trimming were determined from the DNA. The table lists approximately 70,000 clones, approximately 89% of them singletons. The V gene is TRBV6-5, the J gene TRBJ2-5, with 11 positions matching TRBD2. Material for sequencing was peripheral blood. The receptor was derived from a man in his forties or fifties with COVID-19, enrolled during active disease. The CDR3, as DNA: TGTGCCAGCAGTCAATCCGGGACTAGCGGAGAGACCCAGTACTTC. It yields the protein CASSQSGTSGETQYF.